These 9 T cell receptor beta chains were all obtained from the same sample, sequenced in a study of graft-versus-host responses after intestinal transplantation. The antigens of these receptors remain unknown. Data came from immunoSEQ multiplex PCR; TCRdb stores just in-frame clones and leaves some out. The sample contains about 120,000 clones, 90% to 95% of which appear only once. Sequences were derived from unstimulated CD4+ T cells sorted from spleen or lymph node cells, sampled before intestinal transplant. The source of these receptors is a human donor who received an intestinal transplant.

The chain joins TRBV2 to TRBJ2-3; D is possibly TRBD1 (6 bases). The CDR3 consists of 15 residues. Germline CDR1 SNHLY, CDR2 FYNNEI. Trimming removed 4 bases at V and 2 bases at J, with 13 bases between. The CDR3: CASSGSGTFTDTQYF. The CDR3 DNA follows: TGTGCCAGCAGTGGATCAGGGACATTCACAGATACGCAGTATTTT.

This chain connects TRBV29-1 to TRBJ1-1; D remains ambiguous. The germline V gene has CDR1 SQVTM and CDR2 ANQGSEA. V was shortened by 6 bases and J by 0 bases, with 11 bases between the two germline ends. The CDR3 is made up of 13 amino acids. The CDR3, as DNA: TGCAGCGTGGCGGGGATTATGAACACTGAAGCTTTCTTT. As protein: CSVAGIMNTEAFF.

The CDR3 loop reads CASSLTSGRANEQFF. The CDR3 nucleotides are TGCGCCAGCAGCTTGACTAGCGGGAGGGCCAATGAGCAGTTCTTC. V gene TRBV5-1 combines with J gene TRBJ2-1; 13 nucleotides line up with TRBD2. This CDR3 is built from 15 residues. Germline V gene lookup returns CDR1 SGHRS and CDR2 YFSETQ. The V and J ends lost 1 base and 6 bases, in that order; junction bases with no gene match: 1.

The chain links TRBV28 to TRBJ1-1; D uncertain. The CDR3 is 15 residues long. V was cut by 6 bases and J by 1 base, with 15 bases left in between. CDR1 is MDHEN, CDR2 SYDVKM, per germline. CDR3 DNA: TGTGCCAGCAGCCTGCGACCGGGGAGGAACACTGAAGCTTTCTTT. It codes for CASSLRPGRNTEAFF.

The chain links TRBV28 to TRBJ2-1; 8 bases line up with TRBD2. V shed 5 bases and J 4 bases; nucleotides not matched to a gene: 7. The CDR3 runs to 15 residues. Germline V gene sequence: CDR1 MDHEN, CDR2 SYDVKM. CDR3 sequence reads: CASSPGTGGYNEQFF. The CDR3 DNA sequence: TGTGCCAGCAGTCCAGGAACGGGAGGGTACAATGAGCAGTTCTTC.

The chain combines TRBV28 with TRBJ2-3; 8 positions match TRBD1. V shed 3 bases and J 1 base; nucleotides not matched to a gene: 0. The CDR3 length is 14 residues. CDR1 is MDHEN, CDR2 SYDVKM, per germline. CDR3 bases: TGTGCCAGCAGTTTGGGACAGGGCACAGATACGCAGTATTTT. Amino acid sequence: CASSLGQGTDTQYF. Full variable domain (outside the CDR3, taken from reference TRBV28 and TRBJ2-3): DVKVTQSSRYLVKRTGEKVFLECVQDMDHENMFWYRQDPGLGLRLIYFSYDVKMKEKGDIPEGYSVSREKKERFSLILESASTNQTSMYLCASSLGQGTDTQYFGPGTRLTVL.

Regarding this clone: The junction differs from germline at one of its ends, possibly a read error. The CDR3 spells CTSSGDRGRTDTIYF. For the CDR3, the DNA is TGTACCAGCAGTGGCGACAGGGGGCGAACGGACACCATATATTTT. The chain links TRBV6-5 to TRBJ1-3; 10 bases agree with TRBD1. This CDR3 contains 15 residues. Looked up from germline, CDR1 is MNHEY and CDR2 is SVGAGI.

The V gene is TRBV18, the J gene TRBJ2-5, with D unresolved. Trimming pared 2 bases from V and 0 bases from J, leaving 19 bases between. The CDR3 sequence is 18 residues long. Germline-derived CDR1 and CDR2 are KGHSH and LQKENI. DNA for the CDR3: TGTGCCAGCTCACCATTCATTGTCGAACGGATGTACCAAGAGACCCAGTACTTC. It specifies CASSPFIVERMYQETQYF.

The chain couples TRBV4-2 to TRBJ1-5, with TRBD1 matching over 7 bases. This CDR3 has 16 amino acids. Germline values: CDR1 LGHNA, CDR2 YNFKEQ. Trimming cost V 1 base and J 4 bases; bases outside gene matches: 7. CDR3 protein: CASSQGGTGVNQPQHF. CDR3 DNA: TGTGCCAGCAGCCAAGGGGGTACAGGGGTGAATCAGCCCCAGCATTTT.